These T cell receptor beta chains were read from a single sample in a study of blood T cell repertoires in COVID-19. TCRdb keeps only in-frame clones here, not all; method: immunoSEQ multiplex PCR. The data contain 130,000 to 150,000 clones, around 77% of them seen just once; the ten biggest clones take up approximately 8.6%. What was sequenced was peripheral blood. The receptors come from a man aged 50 or older with active or convalescent COVID-19. Each CDR3 is given with its conserved first and last residue. Fields, in order: V gene, D gene, clone size, J gene, CDR3 DNA, CDR3 protein. D genes are given only for firm matches. Clone size is shown for a subset of rows, as once, few, many or a class of expanded clone.

>TRBV9|-|-|TRBJ1-1
TGTGCCAGCAGCGTAACAGGGACCACTGAAGCTTTCTTT
CASSVTGTTEAFF
>TRBV6-5|-|-|TRBJ1-1
TGTGCCAGCAGTTACCCGCCGGACTCAATCGGCACTGAAGCTTTCTTT
CASSYPPDSIGTEAFF
>TRBV5-4|-|-|TRBJ2-7
TGTGCCAGCAGCTTGGGGACAAACTACGAGCAGTACTTC
CASSLGTNYEQYF
>TRBV5-6|-|-|TRBJ2-3
TGTGCCATCAGGCTCGGGACTTACAGCACAGATACGCAGTATTTT
CAIRLGTYSTDTQYF
>TRBV15|-|-|TRBJ1-2
TGTGCCACCAGCAACTCAATCGGGACACCCTATGGCTACACCTTC
CATSNSIGTPYGYTF
>TRBV10-3|TRBD2|-|TRBJ2-7
TGTGCCATCAGCGGACTAGCGGGCCCTTCCTACGAGCAGTACTTC
CAISGLAGPSYEQYF
>TRBV7-6|-|few|TRBJ1-5
TGTGCCAGCAGCTTAGGGGCAGGGTTATTAGATCAGCCCCAGCATTTT
CASSLGAGLLDQPQHF
>TRBV27|TRBD1|-|TRBJ2-1
TGTGCCAGCAGTTTAGTCACAGGGGGACACAATGAGCAGTTCTTC
CASSLVTGGHNEQFF
>TRBV7-9|-|-|TRBJ1-5
TGTGCCAGCAGCTTATTGGCCAATCAGCCCCAGCATTTT
CASSLLANQPQHF
>TRBV29-1|-|few|TRBJ2-7
TGCAGCGTTGAGGGGTGGCAGGGGCTTGAGGTCTACGAGCAGTACTTC
CSVEGWQGLEVYEQYF
>TRBV20-1|TRBD2|-|TRBJ2-7
TGCAGTGCTAGTCGCACTAGCGGGAGGAACTACGAGCAGTACTTC
CSASRTSGRNYEQYF
>TRBV27|-|-|TRBJ2-1
TGTGCCAGCAGTTTAACGGTGAGGGAGCAGTTCTTC
CASSLTVREQFF
>TRBV29-1|TRBD2|-|TRBJ2-1
TGCAGCGTTCTTGGACTAGCGGGAGAGAGCTCCTACAATGAGCAGTTCTTC
CSVLGLAGESSYNEQFF
>TRBV11-2|TRBD2|-|TRBJ2-2
TGTGCCAGCAGCCCCGGGAGGGCCCTTACCGGGGAGCTGTTTTTT
CASSPGRALTGELFF
>TRBV6-5|TRBD1|-|TRBJ1-6
TGTGCCAGCAGTCAATTACAGGGGAATTCACCCCTCCACTTT
CASSQLQGNSPLHF
>TRBV25-1|TRBD1|-|TRBJ1-4
TGTGCCTGCAGCCAGGGGACAGGGATGTTTAATGAAAAACTGTTTTTT
CACSQGTGMFNEKLFF
>TRBV13|-|-|TRBJ2-5
TGTGCCAGCAGCCCGGGACATGAACAAGAGACCCAGTACTTC
CASSPGHEQETQYF
>TRBV10-3|TRBD1|-|TRBJ1-1
TGTGCCACGAGACAGGGGGAAGGCACTGAAGCTTTCTTT
CATRQGEGTEAFF